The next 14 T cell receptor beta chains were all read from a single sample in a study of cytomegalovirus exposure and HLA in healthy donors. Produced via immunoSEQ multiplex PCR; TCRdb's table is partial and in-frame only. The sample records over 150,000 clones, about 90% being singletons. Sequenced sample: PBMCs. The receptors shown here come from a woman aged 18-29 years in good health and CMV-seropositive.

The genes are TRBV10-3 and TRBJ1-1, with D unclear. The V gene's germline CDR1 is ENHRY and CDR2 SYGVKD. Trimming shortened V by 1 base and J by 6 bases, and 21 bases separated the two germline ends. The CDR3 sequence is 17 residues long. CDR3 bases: TGTGCCATCAGTGAGTTCGTAATTACAACCCCACACCCTGAAGCTTTCTTT. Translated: CAISEFVITTPHPEAFF.

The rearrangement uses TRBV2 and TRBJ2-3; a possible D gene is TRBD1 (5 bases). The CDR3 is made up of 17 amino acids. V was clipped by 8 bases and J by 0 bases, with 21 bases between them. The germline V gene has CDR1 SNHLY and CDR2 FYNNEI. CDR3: CASGAASVYSSTDTQYF. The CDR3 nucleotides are TGTGCCAGCGGGGCGGCCAGTGTATATTCTAGCACAGATACGCAGTATTTT.

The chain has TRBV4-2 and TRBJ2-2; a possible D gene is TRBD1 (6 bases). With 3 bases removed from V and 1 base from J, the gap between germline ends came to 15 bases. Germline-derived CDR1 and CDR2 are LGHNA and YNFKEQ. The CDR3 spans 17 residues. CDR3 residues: CASSQDLVGGNTGELFF. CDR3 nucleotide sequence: TGTGCCAGCAGCCAGGATCTTGTAGGGGGGAACACCGGGGAGCTGTTTTTT.

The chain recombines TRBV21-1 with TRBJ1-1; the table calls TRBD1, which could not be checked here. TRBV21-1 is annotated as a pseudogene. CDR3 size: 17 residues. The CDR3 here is CASSKRLLQGVDTEAFF. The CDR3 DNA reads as TGTGCCAGCAGCAAACGTCTTTTACAGGGGGTTGACACTGAAGCTTTCTTT.

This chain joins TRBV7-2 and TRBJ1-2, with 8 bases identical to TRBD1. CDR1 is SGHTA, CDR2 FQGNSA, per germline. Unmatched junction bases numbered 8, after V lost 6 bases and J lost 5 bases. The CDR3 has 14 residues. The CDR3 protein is CASSVGQGAYGYTF. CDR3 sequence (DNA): TGTGCCAGCAGTGTGGGCCAGGGGGCTTATGGCTACACCTTC.

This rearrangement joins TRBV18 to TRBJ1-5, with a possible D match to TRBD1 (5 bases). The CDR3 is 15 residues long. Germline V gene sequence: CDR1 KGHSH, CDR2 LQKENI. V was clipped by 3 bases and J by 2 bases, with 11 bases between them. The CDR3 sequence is CASSPTVTRNQPQHF. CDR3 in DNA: TGTGCCAGCTCACCGACAGTCACGCGCAATCAGCCCCAGCATTTT.

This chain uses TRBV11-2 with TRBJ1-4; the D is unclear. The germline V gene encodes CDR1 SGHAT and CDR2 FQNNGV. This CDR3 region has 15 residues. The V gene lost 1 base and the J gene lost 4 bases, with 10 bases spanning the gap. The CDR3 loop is CASSLVADFNEKLFF. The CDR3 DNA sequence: TGTGCCAGCAGCTTAGTAGCAGATTTTAATGAAAAACTGTTTTTT.

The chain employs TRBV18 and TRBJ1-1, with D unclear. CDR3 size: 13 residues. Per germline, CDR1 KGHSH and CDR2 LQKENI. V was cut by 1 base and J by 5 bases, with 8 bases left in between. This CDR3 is CASSPQGDTEAFF. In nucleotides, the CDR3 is TGTGCCAGCTCACCACAAGGAGATACTGAAGCTTTCTTT.

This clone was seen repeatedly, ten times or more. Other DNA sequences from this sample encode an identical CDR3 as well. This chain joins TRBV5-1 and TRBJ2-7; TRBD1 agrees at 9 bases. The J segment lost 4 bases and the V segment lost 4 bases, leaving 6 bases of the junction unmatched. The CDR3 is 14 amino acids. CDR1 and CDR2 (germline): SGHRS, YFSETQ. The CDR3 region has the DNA TGCGCCAGCAGCCCCGGGACAGGGAGGTACGAGCAGTACTTC. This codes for CASSPGTGRYEQYF.

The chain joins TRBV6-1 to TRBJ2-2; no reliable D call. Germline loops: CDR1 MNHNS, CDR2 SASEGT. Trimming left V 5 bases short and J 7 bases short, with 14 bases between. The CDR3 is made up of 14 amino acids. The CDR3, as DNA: TGTGCCAGCAGTTCAGCCCCTTCGGGCGGGGAGCTGTTTTTT. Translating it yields CASSSAPSGGELFF.

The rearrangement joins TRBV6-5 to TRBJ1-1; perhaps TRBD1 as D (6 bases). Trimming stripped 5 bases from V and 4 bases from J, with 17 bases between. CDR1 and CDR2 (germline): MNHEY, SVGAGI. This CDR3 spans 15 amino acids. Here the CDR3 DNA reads TGTGCCAGCAGTATCATACAGGGAGGGAGCACTGAAGCTTTCTTT. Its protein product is CASSIIQGGSTEAFF.

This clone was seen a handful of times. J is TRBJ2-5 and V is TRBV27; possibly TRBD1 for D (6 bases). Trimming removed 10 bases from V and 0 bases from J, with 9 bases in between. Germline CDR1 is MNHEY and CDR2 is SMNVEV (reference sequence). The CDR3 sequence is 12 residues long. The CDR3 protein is CATRGYQETQYF. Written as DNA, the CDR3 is TGTGCCACCAGGGGCTACCAAGAGACCCAGTACTTC.

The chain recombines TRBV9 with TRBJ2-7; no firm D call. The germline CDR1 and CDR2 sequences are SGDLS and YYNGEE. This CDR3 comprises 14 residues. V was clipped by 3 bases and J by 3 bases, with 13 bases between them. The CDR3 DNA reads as TGTGCCAGCAGCGGAGAGGCCACCTTCTACGAGCAGTACTTC. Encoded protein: CASSGEATFYEQYF. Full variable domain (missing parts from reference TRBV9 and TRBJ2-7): DSGVTQTPKHLITATGQRVTLRCSPRSGDLSVYWYQQSLDQGLQFLIQYYNGEERAKGNILERFSAQQFPDLHSELNLSSLELGDSALYFCASSGEATFYEQYFGPGTRLTVT.

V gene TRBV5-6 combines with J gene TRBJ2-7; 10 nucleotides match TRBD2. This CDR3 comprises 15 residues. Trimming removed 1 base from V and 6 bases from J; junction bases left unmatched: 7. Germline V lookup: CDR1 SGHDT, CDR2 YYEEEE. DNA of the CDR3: TGTGCCAGCAGCTTGCCTAGCGGGAGCCCCCTCGAGCAGTACTTC. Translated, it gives CASSLPSGSPLEQYF.